These T cell receptor beta chains were read from a single sample in a study of T cell changes during pregnancy in multiple sclerosis. Clones were read by immunoSEQ multiplex PCR, and TCRdb kept only the in-frame ones, dropping some. The sample contains approximately 49,000 clones, about 88% of which appear only once. Sequencing was performed on CD4+ T cells from peripheral blood mononuclear cells, taken in the second trimester of pregnancy. These receptors originate from a female donor with multiple sclerosis, enrolled in a pregnancy study. CDR3s include the opening cysteine and the closing phenylalanine or tryptophan. D genes are given only for firm matches. A row's size may be missing; if present it is once, few, many or a size class.

j_gene: TRBJ1-4
v_gene: TRBV10-1
d_gene: TRBD1
abundance: -
CDR3nt: TGCGCCAGCCACCCGCTACAGGGGCTAACTAATGAAAAACTGTTTTTT
CDR3aa: CASHPLQGLTNEKLFF

j_gene: TRBJ1-1
v_gene: TRBV21-1
d_gene: -
abundance: -
CDR3nt: TGTGCCAGCAGCAAAGCTTTCCCCAAAAGAACCCGGGACAGGGGACCAGCAACTGAAGCTTTCTTT
CDR3aa: CASSKAFPKRTRDRGPATEAFF

j_gene: TRBJ2-1
v_gene: TRBV1
d_gene: -
abundance: -
CDR3nt: TGCACCAGCAGCCAAGAGGGGTGGCGGGAGGCCTACAATGAGCAGTTCTTC
CDR3aa: CTSSQEGWREAYNEQFF

j_gene: TRBJ2-7
v_gene: TRBV7-2
d_gene: -
abundance: -
CDR3nt: TGTGCCAGCAGCTTACCTCGGACAGACTCCTACGAGCAGTACTTC
CDR3aa: CASSLPRTDSYEQYF

j_gene: TRBJ2-3
v_gene: TRBV7-9
d_gene: -
abundance: once
CDR3nt: TGTGCCAGCAGCGCTACGGGACAACCCACAGATACGCAGTATTTT
CDR3aa: CASSATGQPTDTQYF

j_gene: TRBJ1-5
v_gene: TRBV6-1
d_gene: -
abundance: -
CDR3nt: TGTGCCAGCAGTGAAACGGGGGATAATCAGCCCCAGCATTTT
CDR3aa: CASSETGDNQPQHF

j_gene: TRBJ1-6
v_gene: TRBV9
d_gene: -
abundance: -
CDR3nt: TGTGCCAGCAGCGTAAGCGACGGACAGACTTCACCCCTCCACTTT
CDR3aa: CASSVSDGQTSPLHF

j_gene: TRBJ2-7
v_gene: TRBV2
d_gene: TRBD2
abundance: once
CDR3nt: TGTGCCAGCAGGGGAGCGGGAGGGCTCTACGAGCAGTACTTC
CDR3aa: CASRGAGGLYEQYF

j_gene: TRBJ2-1
v_gene: TRBV6-4
d_gene: TRBD1
abundance: -
CDR3nt: TGTGCCAGCAGCTACGACAGGGGGAGCTCCTACAATGAGCAGTTCTTC
CDR3aa: CASSYDRGSSYNEQFF

j_gene: TRBJ1-1
v_gene: TRBV20-1
d_gene: -
abundance: -
CDR3nt: TGCAGTGTCGGGGGGGGAATAGGAGCTTTCTTT
CDR3aa: CSVGGGIGAFF

j_gene: TRBJ2-5
v_gene: TRBV7-2
d_gene: TRBD2
abundance: -
CDR3nt: TGTGCCAGCAGCCACGGGACTAGCGGGGCCTACCTAGAGACCCAGTACTTC
CDR3aa: CASSHGTSGAYLETQYF

j_gene: TRBJ2-3
v_gene: TRBV7-9
d_gene: -
abundance: -
CDR3nt: TGTGCCAGCAGCTTACGGGGGTCCACAGATACGCAGTATTTT
CDR3aa: CASSLRGSTDTQYF

j_gene: TRBJ1-4
v_gene: TRBV21-1
d_gene: -
abundance: -
CDR3nt: TGTGCCAGCCCAGGAGGGACAGCTAATGAAAAACTGTTTTTT
CDR3aa: CASPGGTANEKLFF

j_gene: TRBJ2-3
v_gene: TRBV18
d_gene: -
abundance: -
CDR3nt: TGTGCCAGCTCACCAGGGGGCTTGAATACGCAGTATTTT
CDR3aa: CASSPGGLNTQYF

j_gene: TRBJ1-2
v_gene: TRBV18
d_gene: TRBD1
abundance: -
CDR3nt: TGTGCCAGCTCACCACCGTCGCAAGGGGGCGGTTCCGGTGGCTACACCTTC
CDR3aa: CASSPPSQGGGSGGYTF

j_gene: TRBJ2-5
v_gene: TRBV14
d_gene: -
abundance: -
CDR3nt: TGTGCCAGCAGCGACGATCCAGGGCGGCGAGAGACCCAGTACTTC
CDR3aa: CASSDDPGRRETQYF

j_gene: TRBJ2-5
v_gene: TRBV20-1
d_gene: -
abundance: -
CDR3nt: TGCAGTGCCGGGTCCCCAGAGACCCAGTACTTC
CDR3aa: CSAGSPETQYF

j_gene: TRBJ2-5
v_gene: TRBV10-2
d_gene: -
abundance: -
CDR3nt: TGCGCCAGCAGCGCCCGGACAGCTCGACTGCTGGAGACCCAGTACTTC
CDR3aa: CASSARTARLLETQYF

j_gene: TRBJ2-5
v_gene: TRBV19
d_gene: -
abundance: -
CDR3nt: TGTGCCAGTAGTACGACCGGGACAAGCGAGACCCAGTACTTC
CDR3aa: CASSTTGTSETQYF

j_gene: TRBJ1-2
v_gene: TRBV7-2
d_gene: -
abundance: once
CDR3nt: TGTGCCAGCAGCCCGCGACAACGGGGGAACTATGGCTACACCTTC
CDR3aa: CASSPRQRGNYGYTF

j_gene: TRBJ2-2
v_gene: TRBV2
d_gene: TRBD1
abundance: -
CDR3nt: TGTGCCGGACAGGGAGCCGGGGAGCTGTTTTTT
CDR3aa: CAGQGAGELFF

j_gene: TRBJ2-1
v_gene: TRBV11-1
d_gene: TRBD1
abundance: -
CDR3nt: TGTGCCAGCAGCTCTACGTTCGGGACAGGCCCTTACAATGAGCAGTTCTTC
CDR3aa: CASSSTFGTGPYNEQFF

j_gene: TRBJ1-1
v_gene: TRBV25-1
d_gene: -
abundance: -
CDR3nt: TGTGCCAGCAGTGAGTCCTCCAGAAAGACTGAAGCTTTCTTT
CDR3aa: CASSESSRKTEAFF

j_gene: TRBJ1-3
v_gene: TRBV5-1
d_gene: TRBD1
abundance: -
CDR3nt: TGCGCCAGCAGCTTCGACAGGGCTAGCTCTGGAAACACCATATATTTT
CDR3aa: CASSFDRASSGNTIYF

j_gene: TRBJ2-3
v_gene: TRBV14
d_gene: TRBD2
abundance: -
CDR3nt: TGTGCCAGCAGCCAAGGCCGCTTTGCAGGACTAGCGGGGGCCTTTGCAGATACGCAGTATTTT
CDR3aa: CASSQGRFAGLAGAFADTQYF

j_gene: TRBJ2-5
v_gene: TRBV2
d_gene: TRBD1
abundance: -
CDR3nt: TGTGCCAGCAGTATTCAGGGGGCGGTGGAGACCCAGTACTTC
CDR3aa: CASSIQGAVETQYF

j_gene: TRBJ2-3
v_gene: TRBV7-2
d_gene: TRBD2
abundance: -
CDR3nt: TGTGCCGGCCAGCGGGGGGCGAGGGATACGCAGTATTTT
CDR3aa: CAGQRGARDTQYF

j_gene: TRBJ2-5
v_gene: TRBV20-1
d_gene: -
abundance: -
CDR3nt: TGCAGTACAAGACTAGTCAGGACCCAGTACTTC
CDR3aa: CSTRLVRTQYF

j_gene: TRBJ1-4
v_gene: TRBV10-2
d_gene: -
abundance: -
CDR3nt: TGCGCCAGCAGATCAGGGTACATCGATGAAAAACTGTTTTTT
CDR3aa: CASRSGYIDEKLFF

j_gene: TRBJ2-7
v_gene: TRBV7-6
d_gene: TRBD2
abundance: -
CDR3nt: TGTGCCAGCAGCCTTCAGACTAGCGGGTCCCTCTACGAGCAGTACTTC
CDR3aa: CASSLQTSGSLYEQYF

j_gene: TRBJ1-1
v_gene: TRBV19
d_gene: -
abundance: -
CDR3nt: TGTGCCAGTATCAGGGGCAAGGCTCACAACACTGAAGCTTTCTTT
CDR3aa: CASIRGKAHNTEAFF

j_gene: TRBJ2-6
v_gene: TRBV18
d_gene: -
abundance: -
CDR3nt: TGTGCCAGCTCACCTCCTCCTGGCGCCAACGTCCTGACTTTC
CDR3aa: CASSPPPGANVLTF

j_gene: TRBJ2-1
v_gene: TRBV5-6
d_gene: -
abundance: -
CDR3nt: TGTGCCAGCAGCTTTAACCCGGACAATGAGCAGTTCTTC
CDR3aa: CASSFNPDNEQFF

j_gene: TRBJ2-2
v_gene: TRBV7-6
d_gene: -
abundance: -
CDR3nt: TGTGCCAGCAGCCTCCGGTTGAACACCGGGGAGCTGTTTTTT
CDR3aa: CASSLRLNTGELFF

j_gene: TRBJ2-1
v_gene: TRBV11-3
d_gene: -
abundance: -
CDR3nt: TGTGCCAGCAGCTTATATGGAGCCGGCGACGGCAATGAGCAGTTCTTC
CDR3aa: CASSLYGAGDGNEQFF

j_gene: TRBJ2-3
v_gene: TRBV7-3
d_gene: TRBD1
abundance: -
CDR3nt: TGTGCCAGCAAGAGGGGGCCAACAGATACGCAGTATTTT
CDR3aa: CASKRGPTDTQYF

j_gene: TRBJ2-7
v_gene: TRBV30
d_gene: TRBD2
abundance: -
CDR3nt: TGTGCCTGGAGCGCCGGGACTAGCGGGACCGACGAGCAGTACTTC
CDR3aa: CAWSAGTSGTDEQYF

j_gene: TRBJ1-6
v_gene: TRBV2
d_gene: -
abundance: few
CDR3nt: TGTGCCAGCACTTCCGGGACACCAAATTCACCCCTCCACTTT
CDR3aa: CASTSGTPNSPLHF

j_gene: TRBJ2-7
v_gene: TRBV28
d_gene: -
abundance: -
CDR3nt: TGTGCCAGCAGTTTCACGATCGAGCACGAGCAGTACTTC
CDR3aa: CASSFTIEHEQYF

j_gene: TRBJ2-1
v_gene: TRBV11-3
d_gene: -
abundance: once
CDR3nt: TGTGCCAGCAGCTTAGACGGTAGCTCCTACAATGAGCAGTTCTTC
CDR3aa: CASSLDGSSYNEQFF

j_gene: TRBJ1-1
v_gene: TRBV6-5
d_gene: -
abundance: -
CDR3nt: TGTGCCAGCCTAAGGGACACCAACACTGAAGCTTTCTTT
CDR3aa: CASLRDTNTEAFF

j_gene: TRBJ1-4
v_gene: TRBV7-9
d_gene: -
abundance: -
CDR3nt: TGTGCCAGCGGCCCAGATGAAAAACTGTTTTTT
CDR3aa: CASGPDEKLFF

j_gene: TRBJ2-7
v_gene: TRBV27
d_gene: TRBD1
abundance: -
CDR3nt: TGTGCCAGCAGTTCAACAGGGGTGGAGCAGTACTTC
CDR3aa: CASSSTGVEQYF

j_gene: TRBJ1-5
v_gene: TRBV19
d_gene: TRBD1
abundance: once
CDR3nt: TGTGCCAGTAGTACCGGGACAGTGGGCAATCAGCCCCAGCATTTT
CDR3aa: CASSTGTVGNQPQHF

j_gene: TRBJ2-5
v_gene: TRBV28
d_gene: TRBD2
abundance: -
CDR3nt: TGTGCCAGCAGTTTATCGACTAGCGGGACTTGGGAGACCCAGTACTTC
CDR3aa: CASSLSTSGTWETQYF

j_gene: TRBJ2-3
v_gene: TRBV18
d_gene: -
abundance: -
CDR3nt: TGTGCCAGCTCACCACTCTCCGATACGCAGTATTTT
CDR3aa: CASSPLSDTQYF

j_gene: TRBJ2-5
v_gene: TRBV30
d_gene: TRBD1
abundance: -
CDR3nt: TGTGCCTGTCCATACAGGGGAGAGACCCAGTACTTC
CDR3aa: CACPYRGETQYF

j_gene: TRBJ2-1
v_gene: TRBV10-1
d_gene: TRBD1
abundance: -
CDR3nt: TGCGCCAGCAGTGACCTCGGGACAGGGGGCTACAATGAGCAGTTCTTC
CDR3aa: CASSDLGTGGYNEQFF

j_gene: TRBJ2-1
v_gene: TRBV4-1
d_gene: -
abundance: -
CDR3nt: TGCGCCAGCAGCCAAGTGGGGGGTCGGAGGAATGAGCAGTTCTTC
CDR3aa: CASSQVGGRRNEQFF

j_gene: TRBJ2-6
v_gene: TRBV6-5
d_gene: -
abundance: -
CDR3nt: TGTGCCAGCAGCACAGAGAGGGCTGGGGCCAACGTCCTGACTTTC
CDR3aa: CASSTERAGANVLTF

j_gene: TRBJ1-5
v_gene: TRBV7-9
d_gene: -
abundance: -
CDR3nt: TGTGCCAGCAGCTTAGGGCTGGGCAATCAGCCCCAGCATTTT
CDR3aa: CASSLGLGNQPQHF

j_gene: TRBJ2-1
v_gene: TRBV7-2
d_gene: TRBD2
abundance: -
CDR3nt: TGTGCCAGCAGTTACCGAAAGCCGACTAGCAGCGGGATCAATGAGCAGTTCTTC
CDR3aa: CASSYRKPTSSGINEQFF

j_gene: TRBJ2-3
v_gene: TRBV18
d_gene: -
abundance: -
CDR3nt: TGTGCCAGCTCACCAGATCGGGTCTCGAGCACAGATACGCAGTATTTT
CDR3aa: CASSPDRVSSTDTQYF